These 27 T cell receptor beta chains came from one sample sequenced in a study of control samples from healthy donors and cancer patients. Sequencing used immunoSEQ multiplex PCR; TCRdb keeps in-frame clones, though not all of them. The table shows 85,000 to 95,000 clones, with 88% occurring only once. Material: blood. The origin of the receptors is a woman aged 70-85 years in good health.

The chain employs TRBV6-2 or TRBV6-3 and TRBJ1-1, with a tentative D call TRBD1 (5 bases). The CDR3 has 12 amino acids. Looked up from germline, CDR1 is MNHEY and CDR2 is SVGEGT. Trimming pared 0 bases from V and 6 bases from J, leaving 5 bases between. The CDR3 sequence: CASSYSRAEAFF. The CDR3 nucleotides read TGTGCCAGCAGTTACTCCAGGGCTGAAGCTTTCTTT.

The chain has TRBV25-1 and TRBJ2-3; D may be TRBD1 (6 bases). CDR3 length: 16 residues. Germline V gene data show CDR1 as MGHDK and CDR2 as SYGVNS. V dropped 1 base and J dropped 5 bases, with 16 bases sitting between them. CDR3 coding DNA: TGTGCCAGCAGTGAATGGGTAACAGGGCAAGGAGATACGCAGTATTTT. It is translated as CASSEWVTGQGDTQYF.

In its sample, this clone was seen a few times. This chain links TRBV6-5 with TRBJ1-2, with TRBD1 matching 9 bases. Trimming removed 6 bases from V and 5 bases from J; junction bases left unmatched: 4. This CDR3 contains 13 residues. The germline V gene has CDR1 MNHEY and CDR2 SVGAGI. The CDR3 DNA sequence: TGTGCCAGCAGCCTGACAGGGGGATATGGCTACACCTTC. It yields the protein CASSLTGGYGYTF.

The chain uses TRBV27 and TRBJ1-1, with D maybe TRBD1 (6 bases). Germline V CDR1 and CDR2: MNHEY, SMNVEV (reference sequence). The CDR3 contains 13 residues. The V gene lost 6 bases and the J gene lost 1 base, with 9 bases spanning the gap. For the CDR3, the DNA is TGTGCCAGCAGAAGGACAGAGAACACTGAAGCTTTCTTT. Its protein product is CASRRTENTEAFF.

J is TRBJ1-2 and V is TRBV21-1; the table gives TRBD1 as D, unverified against the DNA. TRBV21-1 is listed as a pseudogene. The CDR3 runs 16 residues. CDR3 loop: CASSKRQRDSNYGYTF. CDR3 DNA: TGTGCCAGCAGCAAAAGACAAAGGGACAGTAACTATGGCTACACCTTC.

This sequence joins TRBV19 and TRBJ2-4, with 12 positions matching TRBD2. CDR3 size: 16 residues. After removal of 5 bases from V and 3 bases from J, the junction contained 5 bases not matched to a gene. Germline V CDR1 and CDR2: LNHDA, SQIVND (reference sequence). CDR3: CASSPQGLAGKNIQYF. The CDR3 coding sequence is TGTGCCAGTAGTCCCCAGGGACTAGCGGGCAAAAACATTCAGTACTTC.

The V gene is TRBV30, the J gene TRBJ1-1; D remains ambiguous. CDR1 is GTSNPN and CDR2 is SVGIG in the germline V gene (reference sequence). Trimming took off 5 bases at V and 5 bases at J, with 12 bases between the two ends. CDR3 size: 12 residues. This CDR3 reads CAWGRLRTEAFF. The CDR3, as DNA: TGTGCCTGGGGACGGCTGCGGACTGAAGCTTTCTTT.

This chain joins TRBV20-1 and TRBJ1-1, with D unresolved. Trimming took 7 bases from V and 2 from J, leaving 8 bases between them. This CDR3 comprises 11 residues. Germline loops: CDR1 DFQATT, CDR2 SNEGSKA (reference sequence). Here the CDR3 DNA reads TGCAGTGTTCGGGAAAACACTGAAGCTTTCTTT. Its protein product is CSVRENTEAFF.

CDR3 nucleotide sequence: TGTGCCAGCAGCGTAGCTTGGGGGGAAAGACCAGCTTTCTTT. Residues: CASSVAWGERPAFF. The chain employs TRBV9 and TRBJ1-1; perhaps TRBD1 as D (5 bases). V was pared by 0 bases and J by 10 bases, with 16 bases between. The CDR3 length is 14 residues. CDR1 and CDR2 from the germline V gene are SGDLS and YYNGEE.

The gene calls are TRBV5-4 and TRBJ2-1; D perhaps matches TRBD1 (6 bases). The CDR3 sequence is 17 residues long. Germline V gene lookup returns CDR1 SGHNT and CDR2 YYREEE (reference sequence). V was clipped by 2 bases and J by 1 base, with 16 bases between them. Here the CDR3 reads CASSLLDRTDSYNEQFF. The CDR3 DNA reads as TGTGCCAGCAGCTTACTGGACAGAACAGATTCCTACAATGAGCAGTTCTTC.

The chain is built from TRBV9 and TRBJ2-5; 10 nucleotides match TRBD1. The V and J ends lost 0 bases and 7 bases, in that order; junction bases with no gene match: 0. This CDR3 region has 13 residues. Germline CDR1 is SGDLS and CDR2 is YYNGEE. In nucleotides, the CDR3 is TGTGCCAGCAGCGTAGGGGACAGGGGGACCCAGTACTTC. Residues: CASSVGDRGTQYF. Supplemented by reference TRBV9 and TRBJ2-5, the full variable domain reads DSGVTQTPKHLITATGQRVTLRCSPRSGDLSVYWYQQSLDQGLQFLIQYYNGEERAKGNILERFSAQQFPDLHSELNLSSLELGDSALYFCASSVGDRGTQYFGPGTRLLVL.

The rearrangement joins TRBV6-4 to TRBJ1-1; D not resolved. Deletions cut 0 bases from V and 2 bases from J, with 7 bases between. The CDR3 extends over 14 amino acids. The germline V gene has CDR1 MRHNA and CDR2 SNTAGT. CDR3 sequence reads: CASSDSSLNTEAFF. The CDR3 coding sequence is TGTGCCAGCAGTGACTCGAGCCTCAACACTGAAGCTTTCTTT.

This sequence joins TRBV3-1 (or the pseudogene TRBV3-2) and TRBJ2-6; 8 bases map to TRBD1. This CDR3 has 20 residues. The V gene end was trimmed by 0 bases and the J gene end by 1 base; junction bases not matched to a gene: 11. Germline V CDR1 and CDR2: LGHDT, YNNKEL (reference sequence). The chain's CDR3 is CASSQERGQGASSGANVLTF. In DNA form, the CDR3 reads TGTGCCAGCAGCCAAGAAAGAGGGCAGGGGGCGTCGTCTGGGGCCAACGTCCTGACTTTC.

The chain couples TRBV30 to TRBJ1-5; D is unresolved. V shed 0 bases and J shed 4 bases, with 7 bases lying between them. CDR1 is GTSNPN and CDR2 is SVGIG in the germline V gene (reference sequence). The CDR3 is 13 residues long. CDR3 bases: TGTGCCTGGAGTGTGGAAGTGAATCAGCCCCAGCATTTT. Residues: CAWSVEVNQPQHF.

This sequence joins TRBV30 and TRBJ1-6; possible D gene TRBD1, 6 bases. The V gene's germline CDR1 is GTSNPN and CDR2 SVGIG (reference sequence). The V end lost 4 bases, the J end lost 0 bases, and 10 bases lay between the germline ends. CDR3 length: 15 amino acids. The CDR3 region is CAWNSDSSYNSPLHF. CDR3 DNA: TGTGCCTGGAACTCGGACAGCTCCTATAATTCACCCCTCCACTTT.

This clone was seen a single time. The gene calls are TRBV6-6 and TRBJ2-2; no definite D call. This CDR3 has 14 residues. V lost 2 bases to trimming and J lost 7 bases, with 11 bases between them. CDR1 is MNHNY and CDR2 is SVGAGI in the germline V gene (reference sequence). CDR3 DNA: TGTGCCAGCAGTTACGCATTAGTTGTCGGGGAGCTGTTTTTT. Its translation is CASSYALVVGELFF.

The V gene is TRBV30, the J gene TRBJ1-2; TRBD1 matches at 7 bases. There are 14 residues in the CDR3. Trimming at V came to 0 bases and at J to 6 bases, leaving 7 bases not matched to a gene. Germline CDR1 is GTSNPN and CDR2 is SVGIG (reference sequence). CDR3 sequence (DNA): TGTGCCTGGAGTGTACAAGGGGGCAACGATGGCTACACCTTC. Its protein is CAWSVQGGNDGYTF. The whole variable domain, filled in from reference TRBV30 and TRBJ1-2, reads SQTIHQWPATLVQPVGSPLSLECTVEGTSNPNLYWYRQAAGRGLQLLFYSVGIGQISSEVPQNLSASRPQDRQFILSSKKLLLSDSGFYLCAWSVQGGNDGYTFGSGTRLTVV.

CDR3 coding DNA: TGTGCCAGCAGCTTCAGGGGCCGACAAAACACCATATATTTT. Its protein is CASSFRGRQNTIYF. The rearrangement joins TRBV5-4 to TRBJ1-3; a possible D gene is TRBD1 (6 bases). The CDR3 is 14 residues long. Germline values: CDR1 SGHNT, CDR2 YYREEE (reference sequence). Trimming shortened V by 2 bases and J by 6 bases, and 12 bases separated the two germline ends.

J is TRBJ2-5 and V is TRBV19, with D unclear. Trimming stripped 5 bases from V and 7 bases from J, with 11 bases between. The germline gives CDR1 LNHDA, CDR2 SQIVND (reference sequence). The CDR3 runs 12 residues. CDR3 sequence reads: CASSQTFGTQYF. Here the CDR3 DNA reads TGTGCCAGTAGTCAGACGTTTGGGACCCAGTACTTC.

The chain employs TRBV3-1 (or the pseudogene TRBV3-2) and TRBJ2-4, with 7 positions matching TRBD2. V gave up 4 bases and J gave up 5 bases; unmatched junction bases: 8. The CDR3 length is 15 residues. Germline V lookup: CDR1 LGHDT, CDR2 YNNKEL (reference sequence). This CDR3 reads CASSPRTRGENIQYF. The CDR3 DNA reads TGTGCCAGCAGCCCCCGGACTAGAGGGGAAAACATTCAGTACTTC.

The genes are TRBV3-1 (or the pseudogene TRBV3-2) and TRBJ2-5, with D possibly TRBD2 on 6 matching bases. CDR3 size: 15 residues. V was clipped by 5 bases and J by 2 bases, with 15 bases between them. The germline CDR1 and CDR2 sequences are LGHDT and YNNKEL (reference sequence). The CDR3 loop is CASSSLWRDQETQYF. CDR3 bases: TGTGCCAGCAGCTCCCTCTGGAGGGATCAAGAGACCCAGTACTTC.

The chain employs TRBV29-1 and TRBJ2-3; 9 bases line up with TRBD1. Per germline, CDR1 SQVTM and CDR2 ANQGSEA. The V and J ends lost 2 bases and 7 bases, in that order; junction bases with no gene match: 4. This CDR3 spans 13 amino acids. This chain's CDR3 is CSVETGGLNTQYF. CDR3 coding DNA: TGCAGCGTTGAAACAGGGGGCCTAAATACGCAGTATTTT.

The V call is TRBV11-3, the J call TRBJ2-2; D not certain. The CDR3 extends over 13 amino acids. The V end was cut by 3 bases, the J end by 4 bases, with 6 bases between. Germline CDR1 reads SGHNT; CDR2 reads YENEEA. CDR3 nucleotides: TGTGCCAGCAGCTTTGGCATCACCGGGGAGCTGTTTTTT. This codes for CASSFGITGELFF.

The V gene is TRBV6-5, the J gene TRBJ1-1; no definite D call. The CDR3 totals 14 residues. The V gene lost 8 bases and the J gene lost 4 bases, with 17 bases spanning the gap. In germline, CDR1 is MNHEY, CDR2 SVGAGI. CDR3 nucleotides: TGTGCCAGCCCCCCAGGAGGGTCAGCCACTGAAGCTTTCTTT. This translates into CASPPGGSATEAFF.

The chain combines TRBV18 with TRBJ1-5, with TRBD1 matching over 9 bases. The germline CDR1 and CDR2 sequences are KGHSH and LQKENI. V lost 2 bases and J lost 7; bases outside the gene matches: 12. CDR3 length: 17 amino acids. The CDR3 nucleotides read TGTGCCAGCTCACCATCAAGCACGACAGGGGGAAGGCAGCCCCAGCATTTT. This encodes CASSPSSTTGGRQPQHF.

This clone was counted a few times. CDR3 in DNA: TGTGCCAGCATGGGCCGCAGGTTGAACACTGAAGCTTTCTTT. Residues: CASMGRRLNTEAFF. The chain has TRBV27 and TRBJ1-1; D is unclear. Germline V gives CDR1 MNHEY, CDR2 SMNVEV (reference sequence). Deletions cut 7 bases from V and 0 bases from J, with 12 bases between. The CDR3 sequence is 14 residues long.

This chain links TRBV6-2 or TRBV6-3 with TRBJ1-6, with D tentatively TRBD1 (5 bases). With 6 bases removed from V and 9 bases from J, the gap between germline ends came to 12 bases. The CDR3 spans 13 residues. The germline gives CDR1 MNHEY, CDR2 SVGEGT. The CDR3 protein is CASSQTASSPLHF. The CDR3 DNA follows: TGTGCCAGCAGCCAGACAGCCTCTTCACCCCTCCACTTT.